These 11 T cell receptor beta chains share one sample of origin, sequenced in a study of blood T cell repertoires in COVID-19. Data came from immunoSEQ multiplex PCR; TCRdb stores just in-frame clones and leaves some out. The top ten hold more than 9% of the sample, which has some 200,000 clones, around 83% seen once. The sequenced material came from peripheral blood. The receptor set was obtained from a man aged 50 or older with active or convalescent COVID-19.

J is TRBJ1-5 and V is TRBV18; TRBD1 matches 8 bases. Germline trimming cut 6 bases from V and 4 bases from J; bases unmatched to any gene: 17. This CDR3 contains 18 residues. The germline V gene encodes CDR1 KGHSH and CDR2 LQKENI. The CDR3 sequence is CASSLIPPRDRQNQPQHF. Here the CDR3 DNA reads TGTGCCAGCTCCCTTATACCCCCCCGGGACAGGCAAAATCAGCCCCAGCATTTT.

The chain's CDR3 is CASSSSRGSPLHF. For the CDR3, the DNA is TGTGCCAGCAGTTCGAGCAGGGGTTCACCCCTCCACTTT. V is TRBV6-2 or TRBV6-3 and J is TRBJ1-6, with TRBD1 as a possible D gene (6 bases). The germline V gene has CDR1 MNHEY and CDR2 SVGEGT. The CDR3 totals 13 residues. The V end was cut by 4 bases, the J end by 9 bases, with 10 bases between.

The J gene is TRBJ1-2, the V gene TRBV19, with TRBD1 identical over 7 bases. CDR1 is LNHDA and CDR2 is SQIVND in the germline V gene (reference sequence). The CDR3 has 14 amino acids. The trim removed 5 bases at V and 4 bases at J, leaving 7 bases unmatched. This chain's CDR3 is CASSFQGVSYGYTF. In nucleotides, the CDR3 is TGTGCCAGTAGTTTTCAGGGGGTCTCCTATGGCTACACCTTC.

This clone was counted a few times. This sequence joins TRBV2 and TRBJ1-2; D is undetermined. The germline V and J ends were trimmed by 2 bases and 2 bases, with 9 bases remaining between them. This CDR3 contains 14 residues. The germline V gene has CDR1 SNHLY and CDR2 FYNNEI. The CDR3: CASSESGVNYGYTF. The CDR3 DNA sequence: TGTGCCAGCAGTGAAAGCGGGGTAAACTATGGCTACACCTTC.

CDR3 sequence reads: CASSPHSGGADDTQYF. CDR3 DNA: TGTGCCAGCAGTCCCCATAGCGGGGGGGCCGACGATACGCAGTATTTT. This sequence joins TRBV28 and TRBJ2-3; 11 bases line up with TRBD2. The V gene's germline CDR1 is MDHEN and CDR2 SYDVKM. The J segment lost 6 bases and the V segment lost 5 bases, leaving 10 bases of the junction unmatched. The CDR3 extends over 16 amino acids. Complete variable domain (other parts from reference TRBV28 and TRBJ2-3): DVKVTQSSRYLVKRTGEKVFLECVQDMDHENMFWYRQDPGLGLRLIYFSYDVKMKEKGDIPEGYSVSREKKERFSLILESASTNQTSMYLCASSPHSGGADDTQYFGPGTRLTVL.

The chain has TRBV5-6 and TRBJ2-1; the D gene is possibly TRBD2 (6 bases). V was pared by 1 base and J by 3 bases, with 11 bases between. Germline CDR1 is SGHDT and CDR2 is YYEEEE. This CDR3 is built from 15 residues. The CDR3 bases are TGTGCCAGCAGCTTGTATAGCGGAGACTACAATGAGCAGTTCTTC. As protein: CASSLYSGDYNEQFF.

J is TRBJ2-3 and V is TRBV28; a weak D match, TRBD1 (6 bases). Per the germline V gene, CDR1 is MDHEN and CDR2 is SYDVKM. This CDR3 has 14 residues. V lost 3 bases to trimming and J lost 5 bases, with 12 bases between them. The CDR3 DNA follows: TGTGCCAGCAGTTTGCAGGGGCCGAGAGATACGCAGTATTTT. The encoded protein is CASSLQGPRDTQYF.

The V and J genes are TRBV28 and TRBJ2-1; D remains ambiguous. Germline V lookup: CDR1 MDHEN, CDR2 SYDVKM. V was clipped by 4 bases and J by 8 bases, with 12 bases between them. The CDR3 loop spans 13 amino acids. The CDR3 region has the DNA TGTGCCAGCAGTTCAAGTCTGCGCGATGAGCAGTTCTTC. It yields the protein CASSSSLRDEQFF.

The chain joins TRBV5-1 to TRBJ1-1, with 7 bases fitting TRBD1. V lost 4 bases, J lost 1 base, and 7 bases stayed unmatched. There are 15 residues in the CDR3. Germline CDR1 reads SGHRS; CDR2 reads YFSETQ. For the CDR3, the DNA is TGCGCCAGCAGCAGCTCCGGGACAGCGAACACTGAAGCTTTCTTT. Translated, it gives CASSSSGTANTEAFF.

The CDR3 coding sequence is TGTGCCAGCTCACCGCCCGGGACTTTTTTCTCTGGAAACACCATATATTTT. It codes for CASSPPGTFFSGNTIYF. V usage is TRBV18 and J usage is TRBJ1-3; weak D call: TRBD1 (5 bases). The germline V gene encodes CDR1 KGHSH and CDR2 LQKENI. The CDR3 sequence is 17 residues long. The V end lost 3 bases, the J end lost 0 bases, and 15 bases lay between the germline ends.

The chain joins TRBV3-1 (or the pseudogene TRBV3-2) to TRBJ2-1; 8 nucleotides align to TRBD2. Trimming cost V 3 bases and J 7 bases; bases outside gene matches: 5. The germline gives CDR1 LGHDT, CDR2 YNNKEL (reference sequence). This CDR3 contains 14 residues. CDR3 nucleotides: TGTGCCAGCAGCCACCCGGGGACTAGAAATGAGCAGTTCTTC. Translating it yields CASSHPGTRNEQFF.